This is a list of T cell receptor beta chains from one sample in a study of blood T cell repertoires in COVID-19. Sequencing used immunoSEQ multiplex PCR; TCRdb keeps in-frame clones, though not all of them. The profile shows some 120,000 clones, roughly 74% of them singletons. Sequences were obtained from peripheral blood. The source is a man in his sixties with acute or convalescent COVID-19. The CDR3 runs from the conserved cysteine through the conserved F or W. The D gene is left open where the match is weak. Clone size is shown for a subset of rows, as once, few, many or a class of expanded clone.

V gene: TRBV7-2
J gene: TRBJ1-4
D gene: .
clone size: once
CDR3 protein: CASSLAPSRLLFEEKLFF
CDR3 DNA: TGTGCCAGCAGCTTAGCGCCTAGCAGGCTTTTGTTTGAGGAAAAACTGTTTTTT

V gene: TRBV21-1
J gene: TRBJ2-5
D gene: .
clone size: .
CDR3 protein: CASSARTSGLGETQYF
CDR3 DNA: TGTGCCAGCAGCGCCCGGACTAGCGGGTTGGGGGAGACCCAGTACTTC

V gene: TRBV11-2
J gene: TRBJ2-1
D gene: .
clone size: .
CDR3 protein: CASSLDRTGNNEQFF
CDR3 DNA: TGTGCCAGCAGCTTAGATCGGACTGGGAACAATGAGCAGTTCTTC

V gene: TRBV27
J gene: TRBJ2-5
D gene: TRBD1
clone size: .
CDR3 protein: CASSLISGGGETQYF
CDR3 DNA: TGTGCCAGCAGTTTAATATCAGGGGGCGGAGAGACCCAGTACTTC

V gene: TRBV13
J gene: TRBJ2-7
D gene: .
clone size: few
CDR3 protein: CASRRSAGLSEQYF
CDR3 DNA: TGTGCCAGCAGACGGAGCGCAGGGCTCTCCGAGCAGTACTTC

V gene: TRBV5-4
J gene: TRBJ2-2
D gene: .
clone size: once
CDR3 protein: CASSPSARANTGELFF
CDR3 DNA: TGTGCCAGCAGCCCTAGCGCCCGCGCGAACACCGGGGAGCTGTTTTTT

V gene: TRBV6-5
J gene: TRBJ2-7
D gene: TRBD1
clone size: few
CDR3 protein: CASSPPGQGRSEQYF
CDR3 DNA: TGTGCCAGCAGTCCTCCCGGACAGGGACGCAGCGAGCAGTACTTC

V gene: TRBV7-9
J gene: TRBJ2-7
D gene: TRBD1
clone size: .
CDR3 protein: CASSIGQGTYEQYF
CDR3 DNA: TGTGCCAGCAGCATTGGACAGGGGACCTACGAGCAGTACTTC

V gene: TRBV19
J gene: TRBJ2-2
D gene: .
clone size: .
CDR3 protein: CASSPVAGVNTGELFF
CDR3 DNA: TGTGCCAGTAGTCCCGTGGCAGGGGTAAACACCGGGGAGCTGTTTTTT

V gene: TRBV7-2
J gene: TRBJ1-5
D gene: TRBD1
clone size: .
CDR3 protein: CASSLGGQGRRSNQPQHF
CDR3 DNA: TGTGCCAGCAGCTTAGGGGGACAGGGGAGAAGGAGCAATCAGCCCCAGCATTTT

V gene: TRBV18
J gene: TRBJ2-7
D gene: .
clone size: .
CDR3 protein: CASSLSTGTYEQYF
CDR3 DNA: TGTGCCAGCTCACTCTCCACAGGGACCTACGAGCAGTACTTC

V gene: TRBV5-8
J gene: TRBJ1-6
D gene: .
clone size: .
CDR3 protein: CASSLAGYSPLHF
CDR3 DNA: TGTGCCAGCAGCTTGGCCGGGTATTCACCCCTCCACTTT

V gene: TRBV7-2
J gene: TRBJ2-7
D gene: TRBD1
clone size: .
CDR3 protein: CASSQGQGFYEQYF
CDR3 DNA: TGTGCCAGCAGCCAAGGACAGGGGTTCTACGAGCAGTACTTC

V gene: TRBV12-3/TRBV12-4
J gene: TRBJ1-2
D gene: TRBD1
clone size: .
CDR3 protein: CASSLTGDGYTF
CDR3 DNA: TGTGCCAGCAGCCTAACAGGGGATGGCTACACCTTC

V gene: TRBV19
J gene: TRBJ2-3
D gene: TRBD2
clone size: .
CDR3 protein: CASNPAGAGTDTQYF
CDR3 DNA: TGTGCCAGTAACCCAGCGGGGGCTGGCACAGATACGCAGTATTTT

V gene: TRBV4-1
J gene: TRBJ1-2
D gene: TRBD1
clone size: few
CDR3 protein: CASSQPGQGPYGYTF
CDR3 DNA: TGCGCCAGCAGCCAACCGGGACAGGGGCCCTATGGCTACACCTTC

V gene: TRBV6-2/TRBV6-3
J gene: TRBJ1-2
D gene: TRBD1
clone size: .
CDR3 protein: CASSYFHSGTGANYGYTF
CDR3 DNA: TGTGCCAGCAGTTATTTTCACTCCGGGACAGGCGCTAACTATGGCTACACCTTC

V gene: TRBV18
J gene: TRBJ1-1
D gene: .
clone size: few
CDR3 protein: CASQPEGGTEAFF
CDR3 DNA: TGTGCCAGCCAACCCGAGGGAGGTACTGAAGCTTTCTTT

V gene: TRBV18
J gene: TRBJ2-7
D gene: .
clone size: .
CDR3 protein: CASSHTGFSYEQYF
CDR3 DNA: TGTGCCAGCTCACATACAGGATTCTCCTACGAGCAGTACTTC

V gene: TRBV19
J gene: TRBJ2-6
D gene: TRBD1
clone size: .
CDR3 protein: CASSPGQAVSGANVLTF
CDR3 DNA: TGTGCCAGCAGTCCGGGACAGGCAGTTTCTGGGGCCAACGTCCTGACTTTC

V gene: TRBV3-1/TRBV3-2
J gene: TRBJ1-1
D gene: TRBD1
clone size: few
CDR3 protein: CASSPVPGQGPGVAFF
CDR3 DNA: TGTGCCAGCAGCCCTGTCCCGGGACAGGGCCCTGGGGTAGCTTTCTTT

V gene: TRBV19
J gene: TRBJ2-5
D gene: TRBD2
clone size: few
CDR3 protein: CASQSRRGGGGETQYF
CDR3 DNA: TGTGCCAGTCAGTCCAGGCGGGGGGGAGGTGGGGAGACCCAGTACTTC

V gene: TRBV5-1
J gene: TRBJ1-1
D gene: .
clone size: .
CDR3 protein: CASSNYRETEAFF
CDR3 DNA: TGCGCCAGCAGCAACTACAGGGAAACTGAAGCTTTCTTT

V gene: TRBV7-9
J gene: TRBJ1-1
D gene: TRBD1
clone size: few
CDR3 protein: CASNGDSLNTEAFF
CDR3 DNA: TGTGCCAGCAACGGGGACAGCCTGAACACTGAAGCTTTCTTT

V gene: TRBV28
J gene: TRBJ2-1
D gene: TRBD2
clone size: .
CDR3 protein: CASSFIGILAGRSSYNEQFF
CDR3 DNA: TGTGCCAGCAGTTTCATCGGTATTTTAGCGGGACGGAGCTCCTACAATGAGCAGTTCTTC

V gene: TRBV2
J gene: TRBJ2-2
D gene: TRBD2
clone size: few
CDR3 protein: CASSEAAGGGTGELFF
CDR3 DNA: TGTGCCAGCAGTGAAGCGGCGGGAGGGGGGACCGGGGAGCTGTTTTTT

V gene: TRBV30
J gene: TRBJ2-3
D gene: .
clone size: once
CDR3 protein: CAWSSTDRPYSTDTQYF
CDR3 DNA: TGTGCCTGGAGTTCCACGGACAGACCATATAGCACAGATACGCAGTATTTT

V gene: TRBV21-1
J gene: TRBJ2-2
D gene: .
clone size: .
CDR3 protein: CASSNKKCPAGGETGELFF
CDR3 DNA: TGTGCCAGCAGCAACAAGAAGTGCCCTGCGGGAGGTGAAACCGGGGAGCTGTTTTTT

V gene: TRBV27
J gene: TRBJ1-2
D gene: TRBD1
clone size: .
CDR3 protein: CASSPRTGRDYTF
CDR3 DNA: TGTGCCAGCAGTCCAAGGACAGGGCGAGACTACACCTTC

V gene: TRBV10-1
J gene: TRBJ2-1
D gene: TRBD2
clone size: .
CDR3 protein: CASSKTSGVNEQFF
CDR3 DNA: TGCGCCAGCAGTAAGACTAGCGGGGTGAATGAGCAGTTCTTC